The 17 T cell receptor beta chains reported below all come from one sample, sequenced in a study of T cell responses to AZD1222 COVID-19 vaccine (dated by TCRdb to the early 2020s). The library was made by the immunoSEQ multiplex PCR assay. The clones in this table, taken by TCRdb from immuneACCESS, are in-frame only. Not every clone is retained; where verified, under half of the shortfall comes from an unresolved V gene, and the cause of the rest is unknown. This sample has 100,000 to 150,000 clones in its table, and about 93% of those were observed once. Jointly, the top ten make up 5.4% of the sample. This sample's time point label indicates: baseline before first vaccination. This material consisted of peripheral blood, taken on day 0 of AZD1222 vaccination. Receptors were obtained from an adult in good health.

This clone is a singleton in its sample. This chain links TRBV7-2 with TRBJ2-3, with TRBD1 matching over 10 bases. Trimming at V came to 8 bases and at J to 3 bases, leaving 2 bases not matched to a gene. The CDR3 totals 13 residues. CDR1 is SGHTA and CDR2 is FQGNSA in the germline V gene. The CDR3 region has the DNA TGTGCCAGCCGGGACAGGGGAACAGATACGCAGTATTTT. It yields the protein CASRDRGTDTQYF.

The genes are TRBV11-2 and TRBJ2-7, with 8 bases matching TRBD1. Unmatched junction bases numbered 10, after V lost 6 bases and J lost 3 bases. Germline V lookup: CDR1 SGHAT, CDR2 FQNNGV. This CDR3 has 15 amino acids. This chain's CDR3 is CASSIDDRGLYEQYF. The CDR3 DNA reads as TGTGCCAGCAGTATCGACGACAGGGGTCTCTACGAGCAGTACTTC.

The chain has TRBV19 and TRBJ1-3; 7 bases are a match to TRBD1. Germline CDR1 LNHDA, CDR2 SQIVND (reference sequence). The V segment lost 4 bases and the J segment 0 bases; nucleotides outside the gene matches: 3. The CDR3 is made up of 15 amino acids. The CDR3 sequence: CASSTGQSSGNTIYF. CDR3 nucleotides: TGTGCCAGTAGTACGGGACAGAGCTCTGGAAACACCATATATTTT.

The rearrangement links TRBV7-8 to TRBJ2-7; D is undetermined. The V gene lost 1 base and the J gene lost 0 bases, with 7 bases spanning the gap. Per germline, CDR1 SGHVS and CDR2 FQNEAQ. The CDR3 is 14 residues long. The CDR3 sequence: CASSLGEASYEQYF. CDR3 bases: TGTGCCAGCAGCTTAGGGGAAGCCTCCTACGAGCAGTACTTC. The whole variable domain, remainder taken from reference TRBV7-8 and TRBJ2-7, is GAGVSQSPRYKVAKRGQDVALRCDPISGHVSLFWYQQALGQGPEFLTYFQNEAQLDKSGLPSDRFFAERPEGSVSTLKIQRTQQEDSAVYLCASSLGEASYEQYFGPGTRLTVT.

The chain joins TRBV6-6 to TRBJ1-6; 9 positions match TRBD1. The CDR3 has 15 residues. Trimming removed 6 bases from V and 7 bases from J; junction bases left unmatched: 7. Germline loops: CDR1 MNHNY, CDR2 SVGAGI (reference sequence). The CDR3 nucleotides read TGTGCCAGCAGAGATGGGACAGGGTGGAATTCACCCCTCCACTTT. As protein: CASRDGTGWNSPLHF.

The chain recombines TRBV18 with TRBJ2-3; D remains ambiguous. This CDR3 is built from 13 residues. The germline V and J ends were trimmed by 4 bases and 3 bases, with 8 bases remaining between them. Germline CDR1 KGHSH, CDR2 LQKENI. The CDR3 spells CASSLDRTDTQYF. The CDR3 DNA follows: TGTGCCAGCTCACTCGACCGGACAGATACGCAGTATTTT.

CDR3 residues: CASSKKTSGRRRVYNEQFF. In nucleotides, the CDR3 is TGTGCCAGCAGCAAAAAGACTAGCGGGAGAAGGAGGGTCTACAATGAGCAGTTCTTC. The chain recombines TRBV21-1 with TRBJ2-1; the table's D call, TRBD2, was not checked against the DNA. TRBV21-1 corresponds to a pseudogene. This CDR3 has 19 amino acids.

The chain has TRBV11-3 and TRBJ2-7, with D maybe TRBD1 (6 bases). Germline V gene lookup returns CDR1 SGHNT and CDR2 YENEEA. This CDR3 has 14 residues. Trimming shortened V by 1 base and J by 2 bases, and 9 bases separated the two germline ends. The CDR3 protein is CASSLGWGPYEQYF. As DNA, the CDR3 is TGTGCCAGCAGCTTAGGTTGGGGGCCCTACGAGCAGTACTTC.

V usage is TRBV2 and J usage is TRBJ2-7; D is uncertain. Germline lookup yields CDR1 SNHLY and CDR2 FYNNEI. This CDR3 comprises 10 residues. V was clipped by 8 bases and J by 7 bases, with 9 bases between them. The CDR3 sequence: CASGVGEQYF. As DNA, the CDR3 is TGTGCCAGCGGTGTGGGTGAGCAGTACTTC.

The gene calls are TRBV12-3 or TRBV12-4 and TRBJ1-2; D unclear. V shed 8 bases and J shed 8 bases, with 9 bases lying between them. The CDR3 length is 10 residues. CDR3 coding DNA: TGTGCCAGCGGCGAAGGCGGCTACACCTTC. The encoded protein is CASGEGGYTF.

The genes are TRBV9 and TRBJ2-7, with a possible D match to TRBD1 (5 bases). V shed 2 bases and J shed 2 bases, with 11 bases lying between them. The CDR3 has 14 residues. The germline V gene has CDR1 SGDLS and CDR2 YYNGEE. For the CDR3, the DNA is TGTGCCAGCAGCGTCTCAGGGCTAGCCTACGAGCAGTACTTC. Translation gives CASSVSGLAYEQYF.

The chain has TRBV7-2 and TRBJ1-1; no definite D call. Trimming left V 4 bases short and J 4 bases short, with 10 bases between. Germline-derived CDR1 and CDR2 are SGHTA and FQGNSA. The CDR3 has 13 residues. The DNA of the CDR3 is TGTGCCAGCAGCTCCCCGATCGCCACTGAAGCTTTCTTT. Its protein product is CASSSPIATEAFF.

This clone occurred a few times. The chain has TRBV6-2 or TRBV6-3 and TRBJ1-1; D is perhaps TRBD1 (5 bases). Germline assignment: CDR1 MNHEY and CDR2 SVGEGT. This CDR3 spans 15 amino acids. Trimming pared 2 bases from V and 0 bases from J, leaving 10 bases between. CDR3 residues: CASSYPGGMNTEAFF. The CDR3 nucleotides are TGTGCCAGCAGTTACCCGGGGGGAATGAACACTGAAGCTTTCTTT.

The chain employs TRBV5-1 and TRBJ1-1; TRBD1 matches 7 bases. The CDR3 sequence is 16 residues long. The V gene end was trimmed by 6 bases and the J gene end by 0 bases; junction bases not matched to a gene: 11. Per germline, CDR1 SGHRS and CDR2 YFSETQ. The CDR3 sequence is CASTRRGETLNTEAFF. As DNA, the CDR3 is TGCGCCAGCACCCGCAGGGGGGAAACTCTGAACACTGAAGCTTTCTTT.

The CDR3 coding sequence is TGTGCCAGCAGTGAATTGAGAGGGCGGCGAGGTGAGCAGTTCTTC. Its translation: CASSELRGRRGEQFF. This sequence joins TRBV2 and TRBJ2-1, with D possibly being TRBD2 (5 bases). The germline gives CDR1 SNHLY, CDR2 FYNNEI. V lost 2 bases to trimming and J lost 9 bases, with 17 bases between them. This CDR3 has 15 residues.

The genes are TRBV6-2 or TRBV6-3 and TRBJ1-2, with D maybe TRBD1 (5 bases). V gave up 4 bases and J gave up 2 bases, with 8 bases separating them. Germline lookup yields CDR1 MNHEY and CDR2 SVGEGT. CDR3 length: 13 residues. The DNA of the CDR3 is TGTGCCAGCAGTTGGGACGGAAACTATGGCTACACCTTC. This encodes CASSWDGNYGYTF.

The rearrangement joins TRBV9 to TRBJ2-1; D is ambiguous. Germline V gives CDR1 SGDLS, CDR2 YYNGEE. The germline V and J ends were trimmed by 0 bases and 4 bases, with 11 bases remaining between them. The CDR3 runs to 15 residues. The CDR3 loop is CASSVEPGLYNEQFF. The CDR3 DNA is TGTGCCAGCAGCGTAGAACCAGGATTATACAATGAGCAGTTCTTC.